A single T cell receptor beta chain is shown here with its context. The antigen it binds to is not known. The cohort comprised fewer than 700 healthy bone marrow donors. All cohort members were sampled while nominally healthy, although unrecorded immune exposures were likely present. The donor was CMV seropositive and was included in the group of around 300 seropositive cohort members. A peripheral blood sample was provided by each donor, and peripheral blood mononuclear cells were used for TCR beta sequencing. The Qiagen DNeasy Blood Extraction Kit was used to extract genomic DNA from the blood cell samples. This sample is drawn from a study of cytomegalovirus exposure and HLA in healthy donors (dated by TCRdb to about 2017). Regarding the research as a whole: According to an earlier analysis of 550 to 700 of the donors, 150 million to 200 million T cells yielded approximately 120 million unique TCR beta sequences and approximately 280 Gb of sequence data. An early release covering roughly 580 HLA-typed donors comprised about 300 gigabases of sequencing data and around 86 million unique TCR sequences. The genetic ancestry cluster associated with self-reported Caucasian donors included 81% of the 398 genotyped donors. The aim of the study was to test whether cataloging public T cell receptors could identify signatures of past pathogen exposure. The T cell repertoires of around 670 subjects were profiled by immunosequencing and related to cytomegalovirus serostatus. In addition to the first cohort of approximately 650 subjects, a separate validation cohort of 130 or so different subjects was used. High-throughput TCR immunosequencing, statistical association of individual TCRs with disease status, and machine learning were combined to predict cytomegalovirus infection status. To study patterns of TCR occurrence, a later analysis re-analyzed previously published TCR beta repertoires from 550 to 800 donors and added high-resolution HLA genotyping. The later analysis used no new phenotypic data to find candidate immune exposures, relying instead on TCR beta sequences and their occurrence across donors. An earlier analysis of fewer than 750 of the donors used high-throughput TCR beta sequencing to judge whether each TCR beta V gene segment behaved as functional or pseudogenic. Donor age, sex, ethnicity and CMV serostatus were collected together with the repertoire data. Genome-wide SNP genotypes for about 55% of the roughly 670 donors were used in a later genetic analysis, which treated that subset as a discovery cohort. All discovery cohort repertoires had been generated on a single sequencing platform. Class I and class II HLA loci were covered by the typing at four-digit resolution. The number of donors typed differed by locus, with about 629-640 for A, B, C, DRB1 and DQB1, 522 for DQA1, nearly 610 for DPA1, and roughly 450 for DPB1. Roughly five DR-DQ haplotypes were handled as single units for association and clustering because linkage in the cohort was strong. Among some 400 genotyped donors of the cohort, an average of roughly 240,000 unique TCR beta nucleotide sequences were sequenced per donor, roughly a sixth of them non-productive.

Inclusive of the bounding cysteine and phenylalanine, the CDR3 is 15 residues long. Solely the CDR3 DNA is kept, with 45 bases framed from the first base. Trimming takes 5 bases off V and 3 bases off J; junction bases not matched to a gene: 10. CDR1 and CDR2, looked up from the germline V gene, are SGHVS and FQNEAQ. Libraries were prepared through the immunoSEQ multiplex PCR assay. A mixture of 60 forward primers for TCR Vbeta segments and 13 reverse primers for TCR Jbeta segments was used in the multiplex PCR. The CDR3 region of rearranged TCR beta genes was amplified from genomic DNA by a multiplex PCR assay. The Illumina HiSeq System was used to sequence the amplified TCR beta libraries as 87-base-pair reads. Per the authors' processing: A later analysis counted approximately 74 million unique TCR beta chains across the roughly 700 repertoires, and around 9.9 million of these chains were shared by at least two donors. A nearest-neighbor algorithm error-corrected the raw reads and collapsed the reads into unique sequences, merging closely related sequences to remove PCR and sequencing errors. V, D and J gene segments were assigned by aligning CDR3 sequences to IMGT reference sequences. For a sequence to be retained, a match of at least six nucleotides was required to both a V gene segment and a J gene segment. Rearrangements were classified as productive when the CDR3 lacked stop codons and remained in frame with V and J, and all other rearrangements were classified as non-productive. Following IMGT convention, CDR3 was defined as the stretch from the second conserved V-encoded cysteine to the conserved J-encoded phenylalanine. In an earlier analysis of 587 of the donors, sequences lacking an unambiguous match to a single V gene segment were excluded. An earlier analysis of 450 to 650 of the donors called V segments functional above 56.7% productive rearrangements and segregating when the between-donor standard deviation exceeded 5%. A statistical classification framework was built for diagnosing cytomegalovirus status from the catalog of TCR beta chain sequences. V and J gene assignment, in a later analysis, came from comparing TCR nucleotide sequences with IMGT/GENE-DB human TR gene sequences. Using the TCRdist pipeline, a later analysis assigned CDR3 sequences along with most-parsimonious VDJ recombination scenarios. In a later analysis, every TCR beta chain was defined by the combination of its CDR3 amino acid sequence and its V-gene family, and reads without a unique V-gene family were dropped. As a way to deal with suspected cross-contamination and a sequencing artifact, a later analysis dropped over 550 nucleotide sequences that were highly shared and had low generation probability. In a later analysis, a clonal expansion index was calculated for each public chain from normalized within-repertoire ranks of inferred template counts. A later analysis computed generation probabilities with a VDJ recombination model fitted to out-of-frame rearrangements, and checked the results against IGoR. In a later analysis, TCR-TCR, TCR-HLA and TCR-CMV co-occurrence was scored with hypergeometric tests, and a repertoire-size bias correction was applied to TCR pairs. False discovery rates were estimated in a later analysis by permuting HLA or CMV assignments 20 times. In a later analysis, co-occurring TCRs were grouped using DBSCAN, with TCRdist sequence similarity added in when clustering inside HLA-allele-positive subsets. Co-occurrence clustering excluded repertoires with fewer than 30,000 or more than 120,000 public chains, plus five with anomalous nucleotide sharing. TCRdb took this table from immuneACCESS and kept in-frame rearrangements with V and J called. Such tables lack part of the clones; where checked against another copy, unresolved V genes explain under half of the gap, and the rest is unexplained. The V and J calls and clone size are taken from that table; D and trimming were inferred from the DNA. The record for this sample contains roughly 200,000 clones. Together, the top ten hold around 1.1% of the sample.

The study at large found these results: In a later genetic analysis, a missense DCLRE1C variant was associated with V-gene and J-gene trimming of TCR beta chains, and the association was replicated in an independent cohort. In an earlier analysis of under 600 of the donors, most TCR beta V segments were observed in productive rearrangements about 87% or about 30% of the time, broadly matching IMGT annotations. Several of the top co-occurrence clusters appeared to be linked to parvovirus B19, influenza, CMV and Epstein-Barr virus, according to a later analysis. In a later analysis, some 18,000 TCR beta sequences were associated with specific HLA alleles at a false discovery rate of 0.05. Because counts were too low, about 17 rarely observed V segments, including chromosome 9 orphons, were excluded from the earlier analysis of around 590 of the donors. A group of highly shared sequence variants was considered likely to be a technical artifact of the sequencing pipeline. A further reported finding was that TCR beta sequences accurately predicted the HLA-A and HLA-B alleles for most subjects in the first cohort. Because HLA typing was unavailable for some donors at each locus, only the typed subset was used in association tests. Correlated functional status among segregating V segments might be attributable to linkage disequilibrium, but an unknown experimental factor could not be ruled out. The cohort was sequenced for TCR beta chains only, and without alpha or paired-chain data the features that could be detected were limited. A later analysis found that HLA-associated TCR beta chains were more clonally expanded and had lower generation probabilities than equally common non-associated chains. Three of the identified cytomegalovirus-associated TCR beta chains were confirmed in vitro to be specific for cytomegalovirus antigens. In the study, approximately 160 TCR beta chains were listed as associated with cytomegalovirus. A later analysis found that most CMV-associated TCR beta chains appeared HLA-restricted, with HLA associations seemingly driven largely by CMV exposure. CMV serostatus was the only immune exposure information available for the cohort. According to a later analysis, TCR association rates differed among HLA loci, with DRB1 alleles showing the most associated TCRs and HLA-C alleles showing the fewest. The classifier was reported to diagnose cytomegalovirus status with high specificity and sensitivity in both the original cohort and the validation cohort. The authors suggested that the approach could potentially be extended to other disease states and immunological phenotypes. Assigning TCR associations to individual alleles was difficult when HLA alleles, especially DR and DQ, strongly co-occurred. Roughly uniform sequencing depth across donors was assumed in presence/absence analyses, although this assumption may not hold. Across donors, most TCR sequences were observed very rarely, whereas some public TCRs were present in many individuals. Some IMGT-functional V segments, including TRBV6-2 and TRBV6-3, could not be distinguished by the 87-base-pair reads and were therefore excluded. A later genetic analysis reported fewer N-insertions in productive TCRs among donors in an Asian-associated ancestry cluster than the roughly 650-donor mean.

The sequenced sample was PBMCs. The rearranged segments are TRBV7-8 and TRBJ2-7, with 7 junctional bases fitting TRBD2. The clonotype was recovered from a girl aged 2-10 years in good health and CMV-seropositive. The CDR3 protein is CASSPPRAGVYEQYF. The DNA sequence follows: TGTGCCAGCAGCCCCCCTCGGGCGGGAGTCTACGAGCAGTACTTC.